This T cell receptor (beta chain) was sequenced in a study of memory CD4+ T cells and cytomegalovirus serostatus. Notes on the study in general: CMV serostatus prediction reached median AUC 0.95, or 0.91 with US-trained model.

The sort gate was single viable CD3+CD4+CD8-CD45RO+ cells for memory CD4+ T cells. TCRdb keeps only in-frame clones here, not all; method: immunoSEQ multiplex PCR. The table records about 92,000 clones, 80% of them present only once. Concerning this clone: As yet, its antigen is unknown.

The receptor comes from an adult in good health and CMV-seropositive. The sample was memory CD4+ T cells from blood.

The CDR3 protein is CASSYDRRVGYGYTF. CDR3 DNA sequence: TGTGCCAGCAGCTACGACAGGCGGGTGGGCTATGGCTACACCTTC. The V call is TRBV13, the J call TRBJ1-2, with D possibly being TRBD1 (6 bases). CDR3 length equals 15 residues. The V end lost 4 bases, the J end lost 4 bases, and 16 bases lay between the germline ends. Germline values: CDR1 PRHDT, CDR2 FYEKMQ (reference sequence).